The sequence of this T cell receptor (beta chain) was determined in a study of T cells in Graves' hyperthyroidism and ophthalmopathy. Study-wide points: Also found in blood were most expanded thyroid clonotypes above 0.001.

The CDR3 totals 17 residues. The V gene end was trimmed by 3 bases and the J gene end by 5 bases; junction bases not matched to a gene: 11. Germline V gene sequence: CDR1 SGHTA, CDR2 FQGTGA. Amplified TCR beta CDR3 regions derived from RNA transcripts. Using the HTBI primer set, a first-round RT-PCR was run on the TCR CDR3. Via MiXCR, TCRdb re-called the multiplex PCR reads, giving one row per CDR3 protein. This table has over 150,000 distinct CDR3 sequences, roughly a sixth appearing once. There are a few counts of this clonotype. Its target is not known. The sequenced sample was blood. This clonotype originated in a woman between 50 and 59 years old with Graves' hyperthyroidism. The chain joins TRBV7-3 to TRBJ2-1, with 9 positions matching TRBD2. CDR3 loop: CASSLSASGTGHNEQFF. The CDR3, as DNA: TGTGCCAGCAGCTTGTCGGCTAGCGGGACGGGGCACAATGAGCAGTTCTTC.